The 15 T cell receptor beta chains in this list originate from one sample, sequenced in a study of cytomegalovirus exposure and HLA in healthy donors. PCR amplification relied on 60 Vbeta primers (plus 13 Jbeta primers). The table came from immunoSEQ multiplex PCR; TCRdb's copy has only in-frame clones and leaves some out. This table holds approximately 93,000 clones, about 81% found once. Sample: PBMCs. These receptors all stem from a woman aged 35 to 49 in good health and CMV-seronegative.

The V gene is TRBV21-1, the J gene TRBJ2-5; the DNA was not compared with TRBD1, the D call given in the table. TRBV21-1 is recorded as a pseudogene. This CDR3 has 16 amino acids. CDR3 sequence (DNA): TGTGCCAGCAGCAAGCTCAGGACACCTCCTCAAGAGACCCAGTACTTC. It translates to CASSKLRTPPQETQYF.

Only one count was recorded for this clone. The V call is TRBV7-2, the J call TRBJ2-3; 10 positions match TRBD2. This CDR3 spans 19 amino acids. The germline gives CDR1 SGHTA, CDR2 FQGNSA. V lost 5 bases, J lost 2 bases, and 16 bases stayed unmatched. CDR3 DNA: TGTGCCAGCAGCGGACTAGCGGAGGAGGGATTGACTTTCACAGATACGCAGTATTTT. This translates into CASSGLAEEGLTFTDTQYF. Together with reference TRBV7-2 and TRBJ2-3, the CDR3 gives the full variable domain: GAGVSQSPSNKVTEKGKDVELRCDPISGHTALYWYRQSLGQGLEFLIYFQGNSAPDKSGLPSDRFSAERTGGSVSTLTIQRTQQEDSAVYLCASSGLAEEGLTFTDTQYFGPGTRLTVL.

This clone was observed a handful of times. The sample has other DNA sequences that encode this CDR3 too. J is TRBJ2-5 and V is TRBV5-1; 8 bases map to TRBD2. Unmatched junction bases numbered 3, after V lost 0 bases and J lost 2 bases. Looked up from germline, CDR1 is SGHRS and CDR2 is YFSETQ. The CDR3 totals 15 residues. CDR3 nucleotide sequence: TGCGCCAGCAGCTTGGGACTAGCGAGACAAGAGACCCAGTACTTC. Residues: CASSLGLARQETQYF.

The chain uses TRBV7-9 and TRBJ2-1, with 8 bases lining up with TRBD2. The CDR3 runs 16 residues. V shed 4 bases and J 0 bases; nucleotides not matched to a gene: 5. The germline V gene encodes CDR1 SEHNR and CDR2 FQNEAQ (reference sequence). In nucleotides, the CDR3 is TGTGCCAGCAGCTCGATAAGCGGGGGCTCCTACAATGAGCAGTTCTTC. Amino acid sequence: CASSSISGGSYNEQFF.

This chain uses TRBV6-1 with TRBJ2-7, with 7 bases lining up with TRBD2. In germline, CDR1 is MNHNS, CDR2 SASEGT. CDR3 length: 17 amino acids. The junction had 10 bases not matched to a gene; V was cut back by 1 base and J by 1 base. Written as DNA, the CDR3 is TGTGCCAGCAGTGAAGGGGGCCGGACTAGATTTTCCTACGAGCAGTACTTC. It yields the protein CASSEGGRTRFSYEQYF.

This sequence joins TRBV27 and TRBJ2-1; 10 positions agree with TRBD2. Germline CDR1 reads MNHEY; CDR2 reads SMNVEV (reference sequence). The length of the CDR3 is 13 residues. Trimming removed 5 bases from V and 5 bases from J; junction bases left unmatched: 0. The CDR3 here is CASSLAGDNEQFF. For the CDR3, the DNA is TGTGCCAGCAGTCTAGCGGGAGACAATGAGCAGTTCTTC.

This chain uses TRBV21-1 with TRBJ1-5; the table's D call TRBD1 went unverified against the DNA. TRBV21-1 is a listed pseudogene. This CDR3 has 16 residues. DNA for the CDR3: TGTGCCAGCAGCAGACTGGACAGCAATAGCAATCAGCCCCAGCATTTT. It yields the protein CASSRLDSNSNQPQHF.

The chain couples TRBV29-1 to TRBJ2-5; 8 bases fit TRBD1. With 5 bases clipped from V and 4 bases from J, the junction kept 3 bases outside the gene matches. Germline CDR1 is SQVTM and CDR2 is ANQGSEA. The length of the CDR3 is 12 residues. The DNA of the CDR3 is TGCAGCGTTAGTGGACAGGGAGAGACCCAGTACTTC. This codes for CSVSGQGETQYF.

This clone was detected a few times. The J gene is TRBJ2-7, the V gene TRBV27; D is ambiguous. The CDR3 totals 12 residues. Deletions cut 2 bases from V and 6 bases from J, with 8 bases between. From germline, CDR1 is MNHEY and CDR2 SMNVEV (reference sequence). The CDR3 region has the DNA TGTGCCAGCAGTTTAATCCCAGGCGAGCAGTACTTC. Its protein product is CASSLIPGEQYF.

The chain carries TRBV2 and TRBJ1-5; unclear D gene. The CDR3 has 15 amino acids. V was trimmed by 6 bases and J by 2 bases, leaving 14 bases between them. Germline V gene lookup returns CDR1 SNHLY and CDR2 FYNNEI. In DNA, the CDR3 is TGTGCCAGCAGCGTCGAGAGGTACGGCAATCAGCCCCAGCATTTT. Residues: CASSVERYGNQPQHF.

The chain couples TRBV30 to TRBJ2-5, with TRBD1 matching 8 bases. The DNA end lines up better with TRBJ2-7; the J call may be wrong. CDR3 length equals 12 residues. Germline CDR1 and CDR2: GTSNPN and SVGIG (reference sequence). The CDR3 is CASDRVVDEQYF. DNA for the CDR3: TGTGCCTCGGACAGGGTGGTAGACGAGCAGTACTTC.

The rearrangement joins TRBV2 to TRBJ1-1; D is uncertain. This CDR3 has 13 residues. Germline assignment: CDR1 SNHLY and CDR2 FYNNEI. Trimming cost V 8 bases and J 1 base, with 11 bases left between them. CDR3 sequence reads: CASLRVSNTEAFF. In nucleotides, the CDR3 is TGTGCCAGCCTCCGTGTCTCGAACACTGAAGCTTTCTTT.

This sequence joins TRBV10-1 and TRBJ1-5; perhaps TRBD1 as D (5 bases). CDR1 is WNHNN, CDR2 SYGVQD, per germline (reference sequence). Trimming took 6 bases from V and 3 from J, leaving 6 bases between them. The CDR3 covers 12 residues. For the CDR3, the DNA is TGCGCCAGCAGGGACAACAATCAGCCCCAGCATTTT. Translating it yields CASRDNNQPQHF.

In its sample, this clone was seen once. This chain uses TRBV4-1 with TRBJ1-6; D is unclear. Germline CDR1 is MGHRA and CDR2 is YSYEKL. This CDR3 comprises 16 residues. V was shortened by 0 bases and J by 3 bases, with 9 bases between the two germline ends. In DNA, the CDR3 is TGCGCCAGCAGCCAAGAGATAACAGTCTATAATTCACCCCTCCACTTT. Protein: CASSQEITVYNSPLHF.

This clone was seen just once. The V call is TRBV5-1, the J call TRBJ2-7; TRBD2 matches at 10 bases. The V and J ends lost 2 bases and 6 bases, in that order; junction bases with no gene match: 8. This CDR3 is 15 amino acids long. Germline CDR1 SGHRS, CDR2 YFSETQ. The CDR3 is CASSLGVAGGGEQYF. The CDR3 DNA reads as TGCGCCAGCAGCTTAGGTGTAGCGGGAGGAGGCGAGCAGTACTTC. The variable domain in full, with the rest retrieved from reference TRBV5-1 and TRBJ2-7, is KAGVTQTPRYLIKTRGQQVTLSCSPISGHRSVSWYQQTPGQGLQFLFEYFSETQRNKGNFPGRFSGRQFSNSRSEMNVSTLELGDSALYLCASSLGVAGGGEQYFGPGTRLTVT.